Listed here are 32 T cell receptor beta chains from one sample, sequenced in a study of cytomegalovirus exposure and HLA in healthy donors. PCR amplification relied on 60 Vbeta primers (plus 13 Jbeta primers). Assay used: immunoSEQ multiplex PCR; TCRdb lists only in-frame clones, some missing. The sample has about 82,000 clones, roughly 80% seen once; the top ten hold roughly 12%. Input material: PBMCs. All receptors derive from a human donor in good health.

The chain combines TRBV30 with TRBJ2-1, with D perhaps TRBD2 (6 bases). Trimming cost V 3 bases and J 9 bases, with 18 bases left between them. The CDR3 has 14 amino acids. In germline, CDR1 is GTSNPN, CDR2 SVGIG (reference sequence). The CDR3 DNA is TGTGCCTGGAGCCCTCTGATCGGGGGAGGTGAGCAGTTCTTC. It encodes CAWSPLIGGGEQFF.

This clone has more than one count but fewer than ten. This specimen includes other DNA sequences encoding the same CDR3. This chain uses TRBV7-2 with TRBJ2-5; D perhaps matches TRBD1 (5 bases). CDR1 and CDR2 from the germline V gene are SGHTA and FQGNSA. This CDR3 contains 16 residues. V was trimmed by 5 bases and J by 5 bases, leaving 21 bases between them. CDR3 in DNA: TGTGCCAGCAGCAAACATTTGTCGGACCCAGGGGAGACCCAGTACTTC. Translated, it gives CASSKHLSDPGETQYF.

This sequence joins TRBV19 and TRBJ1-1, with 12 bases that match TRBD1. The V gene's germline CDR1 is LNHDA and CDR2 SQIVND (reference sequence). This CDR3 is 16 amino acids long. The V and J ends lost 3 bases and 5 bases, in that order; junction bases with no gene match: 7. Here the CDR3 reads CASSIGTGGLRTEAFF. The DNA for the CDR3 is TGTGCCAGTAGTATTGGGACAGGGGGCTTGCGGACTGAAGCTTTCTTT.

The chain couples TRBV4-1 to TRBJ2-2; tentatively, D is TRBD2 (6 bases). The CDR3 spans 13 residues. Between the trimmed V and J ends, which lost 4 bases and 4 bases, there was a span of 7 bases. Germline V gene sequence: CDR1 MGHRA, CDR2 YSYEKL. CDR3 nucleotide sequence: TGCGCCAGCAGCCTGGGGGGCACCGGGGAGCTGTTTTTT. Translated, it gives CASSLGGTGELFF.

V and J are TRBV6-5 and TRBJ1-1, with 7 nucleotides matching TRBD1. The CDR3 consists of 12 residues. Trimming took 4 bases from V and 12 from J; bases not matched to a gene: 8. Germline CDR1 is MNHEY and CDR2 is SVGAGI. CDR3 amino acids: CASSSTGTATFF. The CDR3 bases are TGTGCCAGCAGTTCGACCGGGACAGCTACTTTCTTT.

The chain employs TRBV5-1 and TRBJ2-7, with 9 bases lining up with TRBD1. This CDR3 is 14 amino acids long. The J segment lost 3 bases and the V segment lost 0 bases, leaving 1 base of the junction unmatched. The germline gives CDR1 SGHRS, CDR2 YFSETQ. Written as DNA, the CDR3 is TGCGCCAGCAGCTTGGGGACAGGGGTCTACGAGCAGTACTTC. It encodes CASSLGTGVYEQYF. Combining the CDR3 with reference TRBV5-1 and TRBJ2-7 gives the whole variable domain KAGVTQTPRYLIKTRGQQVTLSCSPISGHRSVSWYQQTPGQGLQFLFEYFSETQRNKGNFPGRFSGRQFSNSRSEMNVSTLELGDSALYLCASSLGTGVYEQYFGPGTRLTVT.

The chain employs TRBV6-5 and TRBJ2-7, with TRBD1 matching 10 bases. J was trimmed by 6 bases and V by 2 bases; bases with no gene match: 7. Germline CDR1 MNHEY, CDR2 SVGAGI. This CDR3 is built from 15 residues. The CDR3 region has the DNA TGTGCCAGCAGTTACCTGGCGGACAGGGGGGGCGAGCAGTACTTC. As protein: CASSYLADRGGEQYF.

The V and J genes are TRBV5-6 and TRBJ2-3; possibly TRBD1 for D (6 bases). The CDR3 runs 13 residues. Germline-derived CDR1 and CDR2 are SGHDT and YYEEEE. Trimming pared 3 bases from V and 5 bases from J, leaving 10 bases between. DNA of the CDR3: TGTGCCAGCAGCTCTGGGGGCCAAGATACGCAGTATTTT. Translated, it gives CASSSGGQDTQYF.

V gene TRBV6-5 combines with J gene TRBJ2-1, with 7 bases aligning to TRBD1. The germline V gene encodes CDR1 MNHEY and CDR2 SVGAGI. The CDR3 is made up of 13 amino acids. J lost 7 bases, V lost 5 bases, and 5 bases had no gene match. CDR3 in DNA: TGTGCCAGCAGTCCGCGACAGGGAAATGAGCAGTTCTTC. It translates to CASSPRQGNEQFF.

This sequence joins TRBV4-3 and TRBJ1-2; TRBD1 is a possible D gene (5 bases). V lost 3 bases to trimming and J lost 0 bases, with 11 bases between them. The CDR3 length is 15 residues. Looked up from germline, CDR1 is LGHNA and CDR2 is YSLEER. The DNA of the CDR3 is TGCGCCAGCAGCCAGGATAGACAGACTAACTATGGCTACACCTTC. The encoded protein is CASSQDRQTNYGYTF.

Here the CDR3 reads CASSGTGTYEGTEAFF. The CDR3, as DNA: TGCGCCAGCAGTGGGACAGGGACCTATGAAGGGACTGAAGCTTTCTTT. This chain connects TRBV5-1 to TRBJ1-1, with 9 bases aligning to TRBD1. CDR1 SGHRS and CDR2 YFSETQ come from the germline V gene. The CDR3 is 16 residues long. The junction had 13 bases not matched to a gene; V was cut back by 5 bases and J by 5 bases.

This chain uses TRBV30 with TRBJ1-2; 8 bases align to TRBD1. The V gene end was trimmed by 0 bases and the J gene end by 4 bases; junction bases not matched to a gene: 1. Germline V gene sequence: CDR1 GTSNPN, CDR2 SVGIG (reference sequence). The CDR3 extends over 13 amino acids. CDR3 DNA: TGTGCCTGGAGTGTGGGGACAGGCTATGGCTACACCTTC. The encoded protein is CAWSVGTGYGYTF.

The CDR3 DNA follows: TGTGCCAGCAGTTACTACAGGGGCGGGGAGACCCAGTACTTC. As protein: CASSYYRGGETQYF. The genes are TRBV6-6 and TRBJ2-5; 7 bases fit TRBD1. J lost 5 bases, V lost 1 base, and 4 bases had no gene match. The CDR3 totals 14 residues. CDR1 MNHNY and CDR2 SVGAGI come from the germline V gene (reference sequence).

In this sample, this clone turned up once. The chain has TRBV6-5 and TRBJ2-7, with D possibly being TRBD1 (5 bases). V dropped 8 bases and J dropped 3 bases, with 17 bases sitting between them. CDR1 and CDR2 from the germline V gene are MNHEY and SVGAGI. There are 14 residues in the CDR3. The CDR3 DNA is TGTGCCAGCTCCTTGGGGCAGATTAACTACGAGCAGTACTTC. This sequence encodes CASSLGQINYEQYF.

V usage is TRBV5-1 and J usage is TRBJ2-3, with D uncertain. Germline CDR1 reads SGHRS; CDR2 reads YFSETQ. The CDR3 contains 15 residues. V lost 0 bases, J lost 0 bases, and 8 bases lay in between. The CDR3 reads CASSLGLASTDTQYF. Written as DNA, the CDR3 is TGCGCCAGCAGCTTGGGTCTGGCCAGCACAGATACGCAGTATTTT.

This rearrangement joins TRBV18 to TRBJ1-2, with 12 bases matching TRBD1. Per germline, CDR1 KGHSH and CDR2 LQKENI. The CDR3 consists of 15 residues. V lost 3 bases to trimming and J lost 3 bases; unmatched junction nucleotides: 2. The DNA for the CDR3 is TGTGCCAGCTCACCGGGGACAGGGGGCGACTATGGCTACACCTTC. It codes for CASSPGTGGDYGYTF.

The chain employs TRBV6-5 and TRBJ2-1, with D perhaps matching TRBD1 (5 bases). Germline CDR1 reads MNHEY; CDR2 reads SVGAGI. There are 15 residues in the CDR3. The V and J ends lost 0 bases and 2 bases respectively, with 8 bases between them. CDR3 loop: CASSYSAGPYNEQFF. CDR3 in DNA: TGTGCCAGCAGTTACTCGGCAGGGCCCTACAATGAGCAGTTCTTC.

The CDR3 bases are TGTGCCAGCAGTTACTCTCTGGCAGACATTAACACTGAAGCTTTCTTT. Protein product: CASSYSLADINTEAFF. The chain joins TRBV6-5 to TRBJ1-1; D gene uncertain. The CDR3 runs 16 residues. The germline V gene encodes CDR1 MNHEY and CDR2 SVGAGI. V was shortened by 0 bases and J by 2 bases, with 13 bases between the two germline ends.

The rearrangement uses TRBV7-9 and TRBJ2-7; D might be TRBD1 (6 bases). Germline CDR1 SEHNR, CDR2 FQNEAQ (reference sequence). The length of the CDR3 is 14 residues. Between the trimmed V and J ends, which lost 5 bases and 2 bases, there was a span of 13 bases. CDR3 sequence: CASSPRTEPYEQYF. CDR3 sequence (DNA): TGTGCCAGCAGCCCCCGGACAGAACCCTACGAGCAGTACTTC.

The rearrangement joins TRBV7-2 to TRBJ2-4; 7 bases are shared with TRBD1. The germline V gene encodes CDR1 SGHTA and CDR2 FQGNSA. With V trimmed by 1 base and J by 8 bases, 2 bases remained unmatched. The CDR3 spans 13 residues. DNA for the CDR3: TGTGCCAGCAGCTTAGACAGGGGAGACATTCAGTACTTC. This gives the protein CASSLDRGDIQYF. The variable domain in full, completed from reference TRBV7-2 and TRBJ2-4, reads GAGVSQSPSNKVTEKGKDVELRCDPISGHTALYWYRQSLGQGLEFLIYFQGNSAPDKSGLPSDRFSAERTGGSVSTLTIQRTQQEDSAVYLCASSLDRGDIQYFGAGTRLSVL.

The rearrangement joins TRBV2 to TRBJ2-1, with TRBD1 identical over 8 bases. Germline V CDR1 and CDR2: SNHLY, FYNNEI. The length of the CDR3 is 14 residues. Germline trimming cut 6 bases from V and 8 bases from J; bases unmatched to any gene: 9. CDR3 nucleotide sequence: TGTGCCAGCAGAGGGCAGGGGGCGATTCATGAGCAGTTCTTC. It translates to CASRGQGAIHEQFF.

The CDR3 loop reads CASSHNGLAGNEQFF. CDR3 nucleotides: TGTGCCAGCAGCCATAACGGACTAGCGGGTAATGAGCAGTTCTTC. The V call is TRBV11-3, the J call TRBJ2-1; TRBD2 agrees at 11 bases. With V trimmed by 5 bases and J by 7 bases, 7 bases remained unmatched. The CDR3 extends over 15 amino acids. Per germline, CDR1 SGHNT and CDR2 YENEEA.

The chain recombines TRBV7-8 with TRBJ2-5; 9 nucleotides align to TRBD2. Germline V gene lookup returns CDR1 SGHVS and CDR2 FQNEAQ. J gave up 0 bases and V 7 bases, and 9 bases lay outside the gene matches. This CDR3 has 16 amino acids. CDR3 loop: CASTTGGGGYQETQYF. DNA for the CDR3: TGTGCCAGCACGACGGGCGGGGGGGGGTACCAAGAGACCCAGTACTTC. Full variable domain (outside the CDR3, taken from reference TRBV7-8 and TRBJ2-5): GAGVSQSPRYKVAKRGQDVALRCDPISGHVSLFWYQQALGQGPEFLTYFQNEAQLDKSGLPSDRFFAERPEGSVSTLKIQRTQQEDSAVYLCASTTGGGGYQETQYFGPGTRLLVL.

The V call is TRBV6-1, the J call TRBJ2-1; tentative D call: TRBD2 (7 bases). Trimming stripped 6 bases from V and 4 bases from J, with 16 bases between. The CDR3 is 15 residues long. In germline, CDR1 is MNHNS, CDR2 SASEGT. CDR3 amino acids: CASRAGAPVYNEQFF. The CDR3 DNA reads TGTGCCAGCAGGGCGGGGGCGCCGGTATACAATGAGCAGTTCTTC.

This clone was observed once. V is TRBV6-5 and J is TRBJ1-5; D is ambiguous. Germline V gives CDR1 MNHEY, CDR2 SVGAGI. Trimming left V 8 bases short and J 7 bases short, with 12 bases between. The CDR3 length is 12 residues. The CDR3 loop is CASGRVGQPQHF. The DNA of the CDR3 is TGTGCCAGCGGGAGAGTAGGGCAGCCCCAGCATTTT.

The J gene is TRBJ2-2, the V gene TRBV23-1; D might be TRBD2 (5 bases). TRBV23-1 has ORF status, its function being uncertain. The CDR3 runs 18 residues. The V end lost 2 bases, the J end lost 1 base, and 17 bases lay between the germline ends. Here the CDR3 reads CASSQPPTRTENTGELFF. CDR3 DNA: TGCGCCAGCAGTCAACCCCCTACTAGGACGGAGAACACCGGGGAGCTGTTTTTT.

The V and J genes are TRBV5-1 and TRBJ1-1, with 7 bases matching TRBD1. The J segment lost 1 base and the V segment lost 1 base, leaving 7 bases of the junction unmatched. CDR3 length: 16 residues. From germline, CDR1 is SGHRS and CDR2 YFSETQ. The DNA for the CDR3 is TGCGCCAGCAGCTTGCCAACAGGGACAGAGAACACTGAAGCTTTCTTT. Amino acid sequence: CASSLPTGTENTEAFF.

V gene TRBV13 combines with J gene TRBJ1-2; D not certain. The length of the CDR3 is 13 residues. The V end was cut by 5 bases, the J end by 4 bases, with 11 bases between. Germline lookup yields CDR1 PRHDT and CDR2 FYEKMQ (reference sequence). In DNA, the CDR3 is TGTGCCAGCAGCCACACAGCATCCTATGGCTACACCTTC. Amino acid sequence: CASSHTASYGYTF.

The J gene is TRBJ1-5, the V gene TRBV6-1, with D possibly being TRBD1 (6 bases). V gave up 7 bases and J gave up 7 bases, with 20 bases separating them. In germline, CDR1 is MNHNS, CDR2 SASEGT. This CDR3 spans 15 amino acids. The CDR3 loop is CASTKQGDGLQPQHF. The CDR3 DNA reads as TGTGCCAGCACGAAACAGGGAGACGGTCTACAGCCCCAGCATTTT.

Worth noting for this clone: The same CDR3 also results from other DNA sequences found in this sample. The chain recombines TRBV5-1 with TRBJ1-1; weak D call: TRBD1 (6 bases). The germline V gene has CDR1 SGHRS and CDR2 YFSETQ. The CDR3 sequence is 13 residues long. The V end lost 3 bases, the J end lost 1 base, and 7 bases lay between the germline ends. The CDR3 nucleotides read TGCGCCAGCAGCTCACAGGGGAACACTGAAGCTTTCTTT. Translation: CASSSQGNTEAFF.

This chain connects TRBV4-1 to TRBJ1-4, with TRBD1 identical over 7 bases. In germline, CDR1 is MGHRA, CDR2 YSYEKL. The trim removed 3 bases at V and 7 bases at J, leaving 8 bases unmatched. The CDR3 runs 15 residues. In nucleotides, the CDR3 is TGCGCCAGCAGCCACCCAGACAGGGTGGCTGAAAAACTGTTTTTT. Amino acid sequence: CASSHPDRVAEKLFF.

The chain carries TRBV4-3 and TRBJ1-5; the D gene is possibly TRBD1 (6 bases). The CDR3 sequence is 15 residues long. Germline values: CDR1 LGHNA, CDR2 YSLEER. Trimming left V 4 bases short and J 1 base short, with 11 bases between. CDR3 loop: CASSPGVQSNQPQHF. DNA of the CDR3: TGCGCCAGCAGCCCAGGGGTACAAAGCAATCAGCCCCAGCATTTT.